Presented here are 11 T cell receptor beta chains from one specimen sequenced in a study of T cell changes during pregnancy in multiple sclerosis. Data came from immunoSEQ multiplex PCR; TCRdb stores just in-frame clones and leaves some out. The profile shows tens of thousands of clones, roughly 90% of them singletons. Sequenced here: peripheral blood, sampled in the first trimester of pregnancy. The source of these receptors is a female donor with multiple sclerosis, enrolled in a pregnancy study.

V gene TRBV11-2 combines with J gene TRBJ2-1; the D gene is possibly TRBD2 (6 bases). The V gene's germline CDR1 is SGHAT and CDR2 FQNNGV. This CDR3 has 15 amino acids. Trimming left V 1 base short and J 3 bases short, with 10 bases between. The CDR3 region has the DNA TGTGCCAGCAGCTTAGTAGGCGGGGTCTACAATGAGCAGTTCTTC. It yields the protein CASSLVGGVYNEQFF.

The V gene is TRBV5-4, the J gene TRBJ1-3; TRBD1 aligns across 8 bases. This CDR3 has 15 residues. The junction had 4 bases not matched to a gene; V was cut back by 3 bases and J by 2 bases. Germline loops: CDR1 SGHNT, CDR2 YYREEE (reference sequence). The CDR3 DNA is TGTGCCAGCAGCTCGAGGACAGGGACTGGAAACACCATATATTTT. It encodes CASSSRTGTGNTIYF.

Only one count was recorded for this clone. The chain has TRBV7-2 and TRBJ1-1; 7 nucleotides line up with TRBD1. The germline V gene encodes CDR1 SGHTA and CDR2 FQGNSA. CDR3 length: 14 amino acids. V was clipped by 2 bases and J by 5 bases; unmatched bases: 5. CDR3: CASSLSQGDTEAFF. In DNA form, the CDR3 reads TGTGCCAGCAGCTTATCTCAGGGGGATACTGAAGCTTTCTTT.

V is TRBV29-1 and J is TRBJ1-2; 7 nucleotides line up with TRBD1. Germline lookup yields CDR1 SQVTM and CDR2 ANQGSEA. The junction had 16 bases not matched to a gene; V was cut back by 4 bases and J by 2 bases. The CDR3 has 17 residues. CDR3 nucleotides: TGCAGCGTTGTGTCGAAGGTCCGGACAGGTTGGAACTATGGCTACACCTTC. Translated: CSVVSKVRTGWNYGYTF. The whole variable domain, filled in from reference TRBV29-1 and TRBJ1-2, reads SAVISQKPSRDICQRGTSLTIQCQVDSQVTMMFWYRQQPGQSLTLIATANQGSEATYESGFVIDKFPISRPNLTFSTLTVSNMSPEDSSIYLCSVVSKVRTGWNYGYTFGSGTRLTVV.

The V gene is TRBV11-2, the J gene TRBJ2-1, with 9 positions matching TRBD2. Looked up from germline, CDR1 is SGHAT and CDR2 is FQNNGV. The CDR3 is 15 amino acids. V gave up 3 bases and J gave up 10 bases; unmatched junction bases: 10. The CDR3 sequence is CASSFYAGGAGEQFF. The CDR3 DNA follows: TGTGCCAGCAGCTTTTACGCGGGAGGGGCAGGCGAGCAGTTCTTC.

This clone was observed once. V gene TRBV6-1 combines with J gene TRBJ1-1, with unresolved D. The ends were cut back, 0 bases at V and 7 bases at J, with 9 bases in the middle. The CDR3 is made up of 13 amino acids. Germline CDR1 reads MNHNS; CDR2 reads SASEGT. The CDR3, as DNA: TGTGCCAGCAGTGAAGCCCCGGGAATTGAAGCTTTCTTT. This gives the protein CASSEAPGIEAFF.

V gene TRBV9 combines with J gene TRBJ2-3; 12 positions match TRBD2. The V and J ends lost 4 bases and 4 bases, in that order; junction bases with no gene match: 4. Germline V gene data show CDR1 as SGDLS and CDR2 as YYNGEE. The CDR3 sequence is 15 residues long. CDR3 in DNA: TGTGCCAGCAGCACGCGACTAGCGGGAGCAGATACGCAGTATTTT. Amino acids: CASSTRLAGADTQYF.

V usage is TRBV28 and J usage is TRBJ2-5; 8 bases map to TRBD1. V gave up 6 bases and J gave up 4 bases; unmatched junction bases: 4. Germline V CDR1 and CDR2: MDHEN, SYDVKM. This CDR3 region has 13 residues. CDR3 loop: CASRPRGRETQYF. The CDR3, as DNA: TGTGCCAGCAGACCCAGGGGGCGAGAGACCCAGTACTTC.

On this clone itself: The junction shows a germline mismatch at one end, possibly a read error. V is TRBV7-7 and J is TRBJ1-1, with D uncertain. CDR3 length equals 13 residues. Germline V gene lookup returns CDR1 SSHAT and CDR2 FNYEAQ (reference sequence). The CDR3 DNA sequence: TGTGCTAGCAGCGTTACAGAGAACACTGAAGCTTTCTTT. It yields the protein CASSVTENTEAFF.

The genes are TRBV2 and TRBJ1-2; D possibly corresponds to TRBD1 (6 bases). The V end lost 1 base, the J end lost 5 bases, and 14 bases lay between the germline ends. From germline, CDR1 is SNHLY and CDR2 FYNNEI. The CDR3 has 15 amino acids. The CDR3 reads CASSEVDSARYGYTF. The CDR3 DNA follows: TGTGCCAGCAGTGAAGTGGACAGTGCCCGTTATGGCTACACCTTC. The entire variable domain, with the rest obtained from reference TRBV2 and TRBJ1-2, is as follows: EPEVTQTPSHQVTQMGQEVILRCVPISNHLYFYWYRQILGQKVEFLVSFYNNEISEKSEIFDDQFSVERPDGSNFTLKIRSTKLEDSAMYFCASSEVDSARYGYTFGSGTRLTVV.

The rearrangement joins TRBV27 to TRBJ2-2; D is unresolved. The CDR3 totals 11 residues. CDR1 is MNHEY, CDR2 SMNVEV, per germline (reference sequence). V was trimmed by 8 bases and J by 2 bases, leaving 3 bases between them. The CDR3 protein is CASRNTGELFF. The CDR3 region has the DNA TGTGCCAGCCGTAACACCGGGGAGCTGTTTTTT.